This is a list of T cell receptor beta chains from one sample in a study of T cell repertoires in cytomegalovirus infection. TCRdb re-called the reads with MiXCR, one entry per CDR3 protein. The table has some 320,000 distinct CDR3 sequences, over 7.5% seen once. The sequenced sample consisted of PBMCs. The receptors here all came from a human donor in good health (CMV status not recorded). Some clones in this sample may be carry-over from other donors' samples. Each CDR3 is given with its conserved first and last residue. The D gene is left open where the match is weak. Clone size appears in some rows only: once, few, many, or a class for an expanded clone.

>once|TRBJ1-5|NA|TRBV7-2
TGTGCCAGCAGCTCGCTATGGAGTCAGCCCCAGCATTTT
CASSSLWSQPQHF
>NA|TRBJ2-3|NA|TRBV10-3
TGTGCCATCAGTGAGTCGTCAAGGGGTGGTGGATCAGATACGCAGTATTTT
CAISESSRGGGSDTQYF
>NA|TRBJ2-7|NA|TRBV5-3
TGTGCCAGCAGCTTGGTCCCAGGCGACTACGAGCAGTACTTC
CASSLVPGDYEQYF
>few|TRBJ1-2|NA|TRBV12-3/TRBV12-4
TGTGCCAGCAGGGGACCGGCTAACTATGGCTACACCTTC
CASRGPANYGYTF
>many|TRBJ2-7|NA|TRBV4-1
TGCGCCAGCAGCCAAGAAACAAGTTACCGCTACGAGCAGTACTTC
CASSQETSYRYEQYF
>NA|TRBJ2-2|TRBD2|TRBV6-1
TGTGCCAGCAGTTTAACTAGCGCTCTGCTCTGGGAGCTGTTTTTT
CASSLTSALLWELFF
>few|TRBJ2-5|NA|TRBV24-1
TGTGCCACCAGTGATGGAGGGAAAGAGACCCAGTACTTC
CATSDGGKETQYF
>many|TRBJ2-2|NA|TRBV7-2
TGTGCCAGCAGCTTTGGTAGGAACACCGGGGAGCTGTTTTTT
CASSFGRNTGELFF
>few|TRBJ2-7|TRBD1|TRBV9
TGTGCCAGCAGCCGGACAGGGGGACGGGACGAGCAGTACTTC
CASSRTGGRDEQYF
>many|TRBJ1-5|NA|TRBV19
TGTGCCAGTAGTATGGGGGCGGACTGGCAGCCCCAGCATTTT
CASSMGADWQPQHF
>NA|TRBJ2-1|NA|TRBV30
TGTGCCTGGTCGCAGGGGAGTCGTGAAGATGAGCAGTTCTTC
CAWSQGSREDEQFF
>few|TRBJ2-5|TRBD1|TRBV27
TGTGCCAGCTCATGGAGGGGGACAGGCCTGACCCAGTACTTC
CASSWRGTGLTQYF
>few|TRBJ2-1|NA|TRBV20-1
TGCAGTTTTAAGGGGAGCTCCTACAATGAGCAGTTCTTC
CSFKGSSYNEQFF
>many|TRBJ1-2|TRBD1|TRBV7-2
TGTGCCAGCAGCTTGTCCGGGACAGGGATAAACTATGGCTACACCTTC
CASSLSGTGINYGYTF
>NA|TRBJ1-1|TRBD1|TRBV20-1
TGCAGTGCTACCCGGGACAGGGGGCCTAGCACTGAAGCTTTCTTT
CSATRDRGPSTEAFF
>NA|TRBJ2-3|NA|TRBV11-1
TGTGCCAGCAGCCCGCACCGAGGTGATACGCAGTATTTT
CASSPHRGDTQYF
>many|TRBJ2-3|TRBD1|TRBV5-4
TGTGCCAGCAGCAGAGTACAGGGGCGAGGCACAGATACGCAGTATTTT
CASSRVQGRGTDTQYF
>NA|TRBJ2-3|TRBD2|TRBV7-2
TGTGCCAGCAGCTTACCCGATCTAGCGGTGGCAGATACGCAGTATTTT
CASSLPDLAVADTQYF
>many|TRBJ1-1|NA|TRBV7-2
TGTGCCAGCAGCCTTAGGCAAACAAGGGACACTGAAGCTTTCTTT
CASSLRQTRDTEAFF
>many|TRBJ1-5|TRBD1|TRBV7-2
TGTGCCAGCACCGGGACAGGGGATCAGCCCCAGCATTTT
CASTGTGDQPQHF
>NA|TRBJ1-1|NA|TRBV20-1
TGCAGTGCTAGGGGGTTGGGGGTAATCGGTGAAGCTTTCTTT
CSARGLGVIGEAFF
>many|TRBJ2-1|NA|TRBV7-2
TGTGCCAGCAGGGGCCAGGGGAATGAGCAGTTCTTC
CASRGQGNEQFF
>NA|TRBJ2-5|NA|TRBV20-1
TGCAGTGCTAGAGATCCCAGGGCCCGAGAGACCCAGTACTTC
CSARDPRARETQYF
>NA|TRBJ2-7|TRBD2|TRBV28
TGTGCCAGCAGACCGGGAGGGGCCTCCTACGAGCAGTACTTC
CASRPGGASYEQYF
>few|TRBJ2-3|TRBD2|TRBV6-5
TGTGCCAGCAGAGGACTAGCGGGGGGCACAGATACGCAGTATTTT
CASRGLAGGTDTQYF
>few|TRBJ2-5|NA|TRBV6-2/TRBV6-3
TGTGCCAGCAGAAGACCGGACAATCAAGAGACCCAGTACTTC
CASRRPDNQETQYF
>NA|TRBJ2-7|TRBD1|TRBV28
TGTGCCAGCAGTAACCGGGACAGCGGAAGGGGCGAGCAGTACTTC
CASSNRDSGRGEQYF
>many|TRBJ2-1|NA|TRBV7-9
TGTGCCAGCAGCCCTGGGAGGACCTACAATGAGCAGTTCTTC
CASSPGRTYNEQFF
>NA|TRBJ2-1|NA|TRBV7-9
TGTGCCAGCAGCTCCTCGGGGCTAGCCGGCTCCTACAATGAGCAGTTCTTC
CASSSSGLAGSYNEQFF
>many|TRBJ2-6|NA|TRBV4-3
TGCGCCAGCAGCCAAGAGGCCCCCGGGGGTGATGGGGCCAACGTCCTGACTTTC
CASSQEAPGGDGANVLTF
>NA|TRBJ2-3|NA|TRBV5-1
TGCGCCAGCAGCCCCAGGGGAGGGGGCCGGACAGATACGCAGTATTTT
CASSPRGGGRTDTQYF
>many|TRBJ2-3|NA|TRBV28
TGTGCCAGCAGTTCCCCGGGACAAAGCACAGATACGCAGTATTTT
CASSSPGQSTDTQYF
>NA|TRBJ1-2|NA|TRBV20-1
TGCAGTGCGCCCCCCCGGGGGGCAGCCCCTAACTATGGCTACACCTTC
CSAPPRGAAPNYGYTF
>many|TRBJ1-2|NA|TRBV7-8
TGTGCCAGCAGCTTCACCAGGGACACCAGCTATGGCTACACCTTC
CASSFTRDTSYGYTF
>few|TRBJ2-5|NA|TRBV6-1
TGTGCCAGCAAAGGGCACGGAGTCCAAGAGACCCAGTACTTC
CASKGHGVQETQYF
>many|TRBJ1-6|NA|TRBV7-2
TGTGCCAGCAGCTTAGATGGGCCACCCCTCCACTTT
CASSLDGPPLHF
>many|TRBJ2-2|NA|TRBV7-2
TGTGCCAGCACCCGCGGTTACACCGGGGAGCTGTTTTTT
CASTRGYTGELFF
>NA|TRBJ2-1|NA|TRBV2
TGTGCCAGCAGTCTGGACACTTTGTCATCCTACAATGAGCAGTTCTTC
CASSLDTLSSYNEQFF
>many|TRBJ2-1|NA|TRBV7-2
TGTGCCAGCAGCTTAGAGTGGTTGGCGGACAATGAGCAGTTCTTC
CASSLEWLADNEQFF
>few|TRBJ1-1|NA|TRBV6-6
TGTGCCAGCAGTCACGGACGGCGCCTGAACACTGAAGCTTTCTTT
CASSHGRRLNTEAFF
>many|TRBJ2-7|TRBD1|TRBV7-2
TGTGCCAGCAGCTCCCAGACAGGGGACTACGAGCAGTACTTC
CASSSQTGDYEQYF
>few|TRBJ2-5|TRBD1|TRBV12-3/TRBV12-4
TGTGCCAGCAGCACTCGGACAGGGTTTGAGGAGACCCAGTACTTC
CASSTRTGFEETQYF
>NA|TRBJ2-2|TRBD2|TRBV20-1
TGCAGTGTTACTCCCCCGGGACTAGTGACCGGGGAGCTGTTTTTT
CSVTPPGLVTGELFF
>many|TRBJ2-3|NA|TRBV28
TGTGCCAGCAGTTTATACTTCACAGATACGCAGTATTTT
CASSLYFTDTQYF
>NA|TRBJ2-2|NA|TRBV24-1
TGTGCCACCAGGTCGTCGAGCACCGGGGAGCTGTTTTTT
CATRSSSTGELFF
>few|TRBJ1-5|NA|TRBV29-1
TGCAGCGTCGGCGTCCTCGATAGCAATCAGCCCCAGCATTTT
CSVGVLDSNQPQHF
>few|TRBJ1-5|NA|TRBV6-1
TGTGCCAGCAGAATCAATCAGCCCCAGCATTTT
CASRINQPQHF
>NA|TRBJ1-5|NA|TRBV7-2
TGTGCCAGCAGCTTAGCTGTGGCTCGCAATCAGCCCCAGCATTTT
CASSLAVARNQPQHF
>many|TRBJ2-7|TRBD2|TRBV7-8
TGTGCCAGCACCCCAGGACTAGCGGGATTCCACGAGCAGTACTTC
CASTPGLAGFHEQYF
>NA|TRBJ2-3|NA|TRBV4-3
TGCGCCAGCAGCCAGCGGACCCCTAGCACAGATACGCAGTATTTT
CASSQRTPSTDTQYF
>many|TRBJ2-3|NA|TRBV7-6
TGTGCCAGCAGCTTAACCTTTCGGGATACGCAGTATTTT
CASSLTFRDTQYF
>NA|TRBJ1-6|TRBD1|TRBV6-2/TRBV6-3
TGTGCCAGCAGTTCAGACAGGGGTAGATCACCCCTCCACTTT
CASSSDRGRSPLHF